One and the same sample provided the 18 T cell receptor beta chains below, sequenced in a study of radiotherapy plus CTLA-4 blockade in lung cancer. Data came from immunoSEQ multiplex PCR; TCRdb stores just in-frame clones and leaves some out. The sample consists of some 71,000 clones, approximately 76% of them appearing once. The sequencing used peripheral blood, collected from a patient treated with radiotherapy plus ipilimumab. The source is a human donor with non-small cell lung cancer whose response to radiotherapy plus ipilimumab could not be evaluated. Some clones in this sample may be carry-over from other donors' samples.

This clone was found many times. This chain links TRBV27 with TRBJ2-7, with D tentatively TRBD1 (6 bases). Germline V lookup: CDR1 MNHEY, CDR2 SMNVEV (reference sequence). V lost 3 bases and J lost 10, with 19 bases in between. The CDR3 sequence is 14 residues long. The CDR3 protein is CASSFLRDKPVQYF. The CDR3 DNA follows: TGTGCCAGCAGTTTTCTTCGGGACAAGCCGGTTCAGTACTTC.

J is TRBJ1-2 and V is TRBV28; weak D call: TRBD1 (6 bases). Germline CDR1 MDHEN, CDR2 SYDVKM. The CDR3 is 13 amino acids. The germline V and J ends were trimmed by 6 bases and 7 bases, with 15 bases remaining between them. The CDR3 coding sequence is TGTGCCAGCAGACTTTACAGGGAGAGTGGCTACACCTTC. Its translation: CASRLYRESGYTF.

The V and J genes are TRBV2 and TRBJ1-4, with 8 nucleotides matching TRBD1. The CDR3 has 14 residues. Germline-derived CDR1 and CDR2 are SNHLY and FYNNEI. Trimming removed 7 bases from V and 6 bases from J; junction bases left unmatched: 7. CDR3: CASTPDRAYEKLFF. CDR3 sequence (DNA): TGTGCCAGCACCCCGGACAGGGCGTATGAAAAACTGTTTTTT. Full variable domain (remainder filled in from reference TRBV2 and TRBJ1-4): EPEVTQTPSHQVTQMGQEVILRCVPISNHLYFYWYRQILGQKVEFLVSFYNNEISEKSEIFDDQFSVERPDGSNFTLKIRSTKLEDSAMYFCASTPDRAYEKLFFGSGTQLSVL.

This rearrangement joins TRBV2 to TRBJ1-2; 9 bases match TRBD1. V shed 7 bases and J 2 bases; nucleotides not matched to a gene: 5. Germline V CDR1 and CDR2: SNHLY, FYNNEI. The CDR3 is made up of 14 amino acids. The CDR3 sequence: CASTLQGANYGYTF. CDR3 bases: TGTGCCAGCACCCTACAGGGGGCCAACTATGGCTACACCTTC.

The chain carries TRBV29-1 and TRBJ2-3; 9 nucleotides match TRBD1. Germline V gives CDR1 SQVTM, CDR2 ANQGSEA. This CDR3 is built from 16 residues. The ends lost 4 bases at V and 2 bases at J; junction bases unmatched: 10. The CDR3 sequence: CSVAGGQGDITDTQYF. The CDR3 DNA sequence: TGCAGCGTTGCGGGGGGACAGGGTGATATCACAGATACGCAGTATTTT.

This clone was seen a few times. The chain recombines TRBV7-9 with TRBJ1-2, with D perhaps TRBD1 (5 bases). The CDR3 runs 13 residues. Germline V gene sequence: CDR1 SEHNR, CDR2 FQNEAQ (reference sequence). The V and J ends lost 3 bases and 6 bases respectively, with 11 bases between them. CDR3 coding DNA: TGTGCCAGCAGCTTCGGACACATCGATGGCTACACCTTC. It specifies CASSFGHIDGYTF.

This clone has more than one count but fewer than ten. This chain's CDR3 is CASSQVPPGQGNYGYTF. The CDR3 DNA reads as TGCGCCAGCAGCCAAGTGCCCCCGGGACAGGGCAACTATGGCTACACCTTC. The J gene is TRBJ1-2, the V gene TRBV4-1; 9 bases match TRBD1. Trimming cost V 1 base and J 2 bases; bases outside gene matches: 8. CDR3 length equals 17 residues. The germline gives CDR1 MGHRA, CDR2 YSYEKL.

The chain carries TRBV7-3 and TRBJ1-2, with D unresolved. Trimming removed 1 base from V and 8 bases from J, with 11 bases in between. The CDR3 has 13 residues. CDR1 and CDR2 (germline): SGHTA, FQGTGA. In nucleotides, the CDR3 is TGTGCCAGCAGCTTAAGCGCCGGGGAAGGCTACACCTTC. This gives the protein CASSLSAGEGYTF.

The rearrangement links TRBV28 to TRBJ2-2; D uncertain. With 5 bases removed from V and 1 base from J, the gap between germline ends came to 14 bases. This CDR3 has 16 residues. Germline CDR1 is MDHEN and CDR2 is SYDVKM. Here the CDR3 DNA reads TGTGCCAGCAGTGATATGGCCAGGATGAACACCGGGGAGCTGTTTTTT. The encoded protein is CASSDMARMNTGELFF.

The rearrangement links TRBV4-1 to TRBJ1-2; D not certain. V was pared by 5 bases and J by 6 bases, with 19 bases between. The CDR3 loop spans 15 amino acids. Germline CDR1 reads MGHRA; CDR2 reads YSYEKL. CDR3 nucleotide sequence: TGCGCCAGCAGCTACACCTCTGACATATCCCATGGCTACACCTTC. This encodes CASSYTSDISHGYTF.

The V and J genes are TRBV27 and TRBJ2-5, with D possibly being TRBD1 (5 bases). Deletions cut 6 bases from V and 4 bases from J, with 15 bases between. The CDR3 is 14 residues long. Germline V CDR1 and CDR2: MNHEY, SMNVEV (reference sequence). The CDR3 region is CASRPQGGGETQYF. CDR3 nucleotides: TGTGCCAGCAGGCCCCAGGGTGGCGGAGAGACCCAGTACTTC.

J is TRBJ1-1 and V is TRBV5-1; unclear D gene. The germline gives CDR1 SGHRS, CDR2 YFSETQ. This CDR3 is 14 amino acids long. Deletions cut 2 bases from V and 2 bases from J, with 10 bases between. CDR3 in DNA: TGCGCCAGCAGCTTTGCAGGCCCAAACACTGAAGCTTTCTTT. Its protein product is CASSFAGPNTEAFF.

The CDR3 reads CASSSTGQGGYNEQFF. The DNA of the CDR3 is TGTGCCAGCAGCTCGACCGGACAGGGGGGGTACAATGAGCAGTTCTTC. The chain has TRBV7-2 and TRBJ2-1; 10 bases map to TRBD1. Germline CDR1 and CDR2: SGHTA and FQGNSA. This CDR3 is built from 16 residues. V shed 4 bases, J shed 4 bases, and the junction held 7 bases outside the gene matches.

The rearrangement joins TRBV6-1 to TRBJ1-4, with D uncertain. Germline V gene sequence: CDR1 MNHNS, CDR2 SASEGT. The CDR3 length is 14 residues. V lost 1 base, J lost 5 bases, and 8 bases lay in between. The CDR3 spells CASSEDLRNEKLFF. In DNA form, the CDR3 reads TGTGCCAGCAGTGAAGACCTTAGAAATGAAAAACTGTTTTTT.

The genes are TRBV28 and TRBJ1-3; D is perhaps TRBD1 (5 bases). In germline, CDR1 is MDHEN, CDR2 SYDVKM. This CDR3 contains 14 residues. Trimming shortened V by 3 bases and J by 3 bases, and 9 bases separated the two germline ends. In DNA, the CDR3 is TGTGCCAGCAGTTTTAGGGGTGGTGGAAACACCATATATTTT. Its translation is CASSFRGGGNTIYF.

CDR3 in DNA: TGTGCCAGCAGCTTAGGGCCCTGGACTAATAGGGAGCAGTACTTC. Protein product: CASSLGPWTNREQYF. This chain connects TRBV7-6 to TRBJ2-7, with D possibly matching TRBD2 (6 bases). The CDR3 sequence is 15 residues long. V lost 1 base and J 7 bases, leaving 17 bases between the germline ends. The germline CDR1 and CDR2 sequences are SGHVS and FNYEAQ.

The chain recombines TRBV30 with TRBJ1-5; D gene ambiguous. The CDR3 length is 14 residues. Per the germline V gene, CDR1 is GTSNPN and CDR2 is SVGIG (reference sequence). V lost 0 bases and J lost 6, with 12 bases in between. CDR3 DNA sequence: TGTGCCTGGAGTGTATTGTCAGGAGGTCAGCCCCAGCATTTT. This codes for CAWSVLSGGQPQHF. Full variable domain (rest looked up from reference TRBV30 and TRBJ1-5): SQTIHQWPATLVQPVGSPLSLECTVEGTSNPNLYWYRQAAGRGLQLLFYSVGIGQISSEVPQNLSASRPQDRQFILSSKKLLLSDSGFYLCAWSVLSGGQPQHFGDGTRLSIL.

The DNA for the CDR3 is TGTGCCAGTAGCCCGACAGGGGGCGCGGGTGGCTACACCTTC. Its translation is CASSPTGGAGGYTF. The V and J genes are TRBV19 and TRBJ1-2; 10 bases line up with TRBD1. Germline lookup yields CDR1 LNHDA and CDR2 SQIVND (reference sequence). The CDR3 has 14 amino acids. Trimming cost V 6 bases and J 7 bases; bases outside gene matches: 8.